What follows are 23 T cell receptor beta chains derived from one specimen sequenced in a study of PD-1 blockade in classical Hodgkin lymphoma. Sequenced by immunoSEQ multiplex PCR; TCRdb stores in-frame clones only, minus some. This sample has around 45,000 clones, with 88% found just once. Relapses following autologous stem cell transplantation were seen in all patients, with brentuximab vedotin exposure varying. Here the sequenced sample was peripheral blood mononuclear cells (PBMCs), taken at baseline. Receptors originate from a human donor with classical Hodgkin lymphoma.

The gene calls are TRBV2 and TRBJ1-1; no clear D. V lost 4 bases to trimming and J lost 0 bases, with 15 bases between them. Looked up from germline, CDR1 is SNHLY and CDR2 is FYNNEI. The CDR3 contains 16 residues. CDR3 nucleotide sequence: TGTGCCAGCAGTGTCACAGTTCGCAGCCTGAACACTGAAGCTTTCTTT. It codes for CASSVTVRSLNTEAFF.

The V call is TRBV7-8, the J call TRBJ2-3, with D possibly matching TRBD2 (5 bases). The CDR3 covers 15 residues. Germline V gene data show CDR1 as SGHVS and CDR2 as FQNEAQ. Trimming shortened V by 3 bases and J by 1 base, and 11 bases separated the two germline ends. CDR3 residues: CASSFRGVRTDTQYF. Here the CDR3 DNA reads TGTGCCAGCAGCTTCCGGGGAGTTCGCACAGATACGCAGTATTTT.

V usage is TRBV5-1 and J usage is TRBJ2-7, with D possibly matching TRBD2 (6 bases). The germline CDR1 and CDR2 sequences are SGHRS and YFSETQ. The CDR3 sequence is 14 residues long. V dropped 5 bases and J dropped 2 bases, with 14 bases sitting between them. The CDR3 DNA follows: TGCGCCAGCAGGATCGGAGGGCGCGCCTACGAGCAGTACTTC. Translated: CASRIGGRAYEQYF.

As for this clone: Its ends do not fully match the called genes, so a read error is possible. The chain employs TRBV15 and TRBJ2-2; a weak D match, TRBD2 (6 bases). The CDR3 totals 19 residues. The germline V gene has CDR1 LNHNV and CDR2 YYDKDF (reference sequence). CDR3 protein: CATSRDPPGAMGRGGELFF. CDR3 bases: TGTGCCACCAGCCGAGACCCGCCGGGAGCGATGGGACGGGGCGGGGAGCTGTTTTTT.

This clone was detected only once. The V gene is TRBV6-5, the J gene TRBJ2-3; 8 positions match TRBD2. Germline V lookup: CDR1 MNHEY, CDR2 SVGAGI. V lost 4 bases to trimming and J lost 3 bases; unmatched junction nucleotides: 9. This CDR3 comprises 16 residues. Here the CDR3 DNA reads TGTGCCAGCAGTTTTATCCTAGCGGGCGGGACAGATACGCAGTATTTT. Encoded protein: CASSFILAGGTDTQYF.

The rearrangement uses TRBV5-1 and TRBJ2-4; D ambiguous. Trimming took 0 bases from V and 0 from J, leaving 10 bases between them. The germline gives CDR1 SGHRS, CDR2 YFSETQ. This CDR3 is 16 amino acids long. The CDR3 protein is CASSLELGLAKNIQYF. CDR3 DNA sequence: TGCGCCAGCAGCTTGGAATTGGGGTTAGCCAAAAACATTCAGTACTTC.

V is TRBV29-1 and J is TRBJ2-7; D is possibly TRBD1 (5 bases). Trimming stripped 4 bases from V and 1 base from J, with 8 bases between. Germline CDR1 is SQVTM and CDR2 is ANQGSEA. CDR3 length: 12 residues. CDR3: CSVAGPSYEQYF. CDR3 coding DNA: TGCAGCGTTGCAGGGCCTTCCTACGAGCAGTACTTC.

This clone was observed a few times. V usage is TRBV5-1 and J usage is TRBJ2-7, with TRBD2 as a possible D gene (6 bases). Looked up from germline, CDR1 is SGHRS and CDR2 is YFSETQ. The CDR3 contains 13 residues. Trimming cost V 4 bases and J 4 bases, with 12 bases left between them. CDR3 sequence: CASSPPGSYEQYF. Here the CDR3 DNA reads TGCGCCAGCAGCCCCCCCGGGAGTTACGAGCAGTACTTC.

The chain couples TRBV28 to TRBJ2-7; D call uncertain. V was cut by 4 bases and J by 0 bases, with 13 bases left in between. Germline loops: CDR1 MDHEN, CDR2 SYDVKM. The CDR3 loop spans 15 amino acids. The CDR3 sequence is CASSSLGLSSYEQYF. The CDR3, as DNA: TGTGCCAGCAGTTCCCTCGGATTAAGCTCCTACGAGCAGTACTTC. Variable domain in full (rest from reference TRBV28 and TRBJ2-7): DVKVTQSSRYLVKRTGEKVFLECVQDMDHENMFWYRQDPGLGLRLIYFSYDVKMKEKGDIPEGYSVSREKKERFSLILESASTNQTSMYLCASSSLGLSSYEQYFGPGTRLTVT.

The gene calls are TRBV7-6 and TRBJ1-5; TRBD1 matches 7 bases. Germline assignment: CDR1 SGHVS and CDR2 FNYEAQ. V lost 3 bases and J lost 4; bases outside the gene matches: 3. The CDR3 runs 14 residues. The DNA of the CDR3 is TGTGCCAGCAGCTTTAGACAGGGTAATCAGCCCCAGCATTTT. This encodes CASSFRQGNQPQHF. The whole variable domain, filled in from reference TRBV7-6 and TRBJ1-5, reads GAGVSQSPRYKVTKRGQDVALRCDPISGHVSLYWYRQALGQGPEFLTYFNYEAQQDKSGLPNDRFSAERPEGSISTLTIQRTEQRDSAMYRCASSFRQGNQPQHFGDGTRLSIL.

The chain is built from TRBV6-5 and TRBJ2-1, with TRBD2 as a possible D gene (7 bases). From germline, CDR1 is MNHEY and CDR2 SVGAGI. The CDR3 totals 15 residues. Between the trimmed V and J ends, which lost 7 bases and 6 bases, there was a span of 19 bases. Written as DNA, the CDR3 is TGTGCCAGCAACAAAGGGGGGGTCGGAGGCAATGAGCAGTTCTTC. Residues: CASNKGGVGGNEQFF.

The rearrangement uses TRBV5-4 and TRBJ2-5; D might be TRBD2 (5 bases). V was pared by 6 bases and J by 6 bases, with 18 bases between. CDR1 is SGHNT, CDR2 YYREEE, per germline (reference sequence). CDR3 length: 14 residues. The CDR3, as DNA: TGTGCCAGCATTGAGGGTAGAGAGGGAAAGACCCAGTACTTC. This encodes CASIEGREGKTQYF.

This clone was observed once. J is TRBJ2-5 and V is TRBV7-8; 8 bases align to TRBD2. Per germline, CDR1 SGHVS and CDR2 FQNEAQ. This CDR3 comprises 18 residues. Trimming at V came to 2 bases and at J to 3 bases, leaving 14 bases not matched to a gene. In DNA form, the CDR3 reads TGTGCCAGCAGCTTACGGGGCCCCGGCCAAGCGGGGGAAGAGACCCAGTACTTC. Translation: CASSLRGPGQAGEETQYF. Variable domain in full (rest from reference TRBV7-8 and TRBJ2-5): GAGVSQSPRYKVAKRGQDVALRCDPISGHVSLFWYQQALGQGPEFLTYFQNEAQLDKSGLPSDRFFAERPEGSVSTLKIQRTQQEDSAVYLCASSLRGPGQAGEETQYFGPGTRLLVL.

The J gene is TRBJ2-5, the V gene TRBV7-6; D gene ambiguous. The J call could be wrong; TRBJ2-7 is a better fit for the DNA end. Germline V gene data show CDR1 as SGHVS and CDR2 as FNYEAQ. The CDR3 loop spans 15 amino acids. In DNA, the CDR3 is TGTGCCAGCAGCCCACTCCCAGACACAACCTACGAGCAGTACTTC. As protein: CASSPLPDTTYEQYF.

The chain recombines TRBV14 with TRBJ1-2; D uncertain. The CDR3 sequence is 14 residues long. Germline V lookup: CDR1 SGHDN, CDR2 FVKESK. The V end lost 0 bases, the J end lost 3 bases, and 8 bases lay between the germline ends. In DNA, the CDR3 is TGTGCCAGCAGCCAAGAGCCAAGGGACTATGGCTACACCTTC. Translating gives CASSQEPRDYGYTF.

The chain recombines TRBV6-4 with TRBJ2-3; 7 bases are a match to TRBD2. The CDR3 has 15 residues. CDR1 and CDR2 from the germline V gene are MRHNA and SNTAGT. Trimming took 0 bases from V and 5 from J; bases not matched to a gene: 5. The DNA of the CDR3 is TGTGCCAGCAGTGACTCGGTGGGGGGGAGAGATACGCAGTATTTT. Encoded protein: CASSDSVGGRDTQYF.

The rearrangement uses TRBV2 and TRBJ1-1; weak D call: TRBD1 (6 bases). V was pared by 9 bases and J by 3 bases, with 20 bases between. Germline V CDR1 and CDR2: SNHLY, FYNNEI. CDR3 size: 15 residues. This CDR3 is CASKGGLRGYTEAFF. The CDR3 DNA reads TGTGCCAGTAAAGGGGGGCTTCGAGGGTACACTGAAGCTTTCTTT. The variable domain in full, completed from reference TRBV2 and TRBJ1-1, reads EPEVTQTPSHQVTQMGQEVILRCVPISNHLYFYWYRQILGQKVEFLVSFYNNEISEKSEIFDDQFSVERPDGSNFTLKIRSTKLEDSAMYFCASKGGLRGYTEAFFGQGTRLTVV.

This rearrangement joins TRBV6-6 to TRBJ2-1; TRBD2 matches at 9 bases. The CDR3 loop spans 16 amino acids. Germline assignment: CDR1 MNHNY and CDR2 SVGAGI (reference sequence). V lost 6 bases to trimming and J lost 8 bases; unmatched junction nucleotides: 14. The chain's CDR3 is CASSKFRAGGVDEQFF. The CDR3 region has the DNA TGTGCCAGCAGCAAGTTCCGAGCGGGAGGTGTAGATGAGCAGTTCTTC.

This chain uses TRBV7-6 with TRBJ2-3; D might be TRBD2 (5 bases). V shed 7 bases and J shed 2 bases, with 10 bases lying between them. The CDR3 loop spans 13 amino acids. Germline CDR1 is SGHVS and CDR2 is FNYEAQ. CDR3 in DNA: TGTGCCAGCACCGCTCGGGACACAGATACGCAGTATTTT. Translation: CASTARDTDTQYF.

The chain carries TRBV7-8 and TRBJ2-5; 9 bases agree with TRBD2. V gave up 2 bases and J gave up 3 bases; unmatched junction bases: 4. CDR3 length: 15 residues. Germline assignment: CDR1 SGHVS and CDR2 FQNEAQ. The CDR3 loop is CASSLPRLAEETQYF. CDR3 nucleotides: TGTGCCAGCAGCTTACCCAGACTAGCGGAAGAGACCCAGTACTTC.

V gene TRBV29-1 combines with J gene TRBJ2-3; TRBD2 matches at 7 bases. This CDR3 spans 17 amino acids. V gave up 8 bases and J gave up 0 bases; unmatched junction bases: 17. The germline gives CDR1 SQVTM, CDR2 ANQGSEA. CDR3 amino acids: CSPRGLADSYSTDTQYF. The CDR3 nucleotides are TGCAGCCCCCGCGGGCTAGCGGATTCATACAGCACAGATACGCAGTATTTT.

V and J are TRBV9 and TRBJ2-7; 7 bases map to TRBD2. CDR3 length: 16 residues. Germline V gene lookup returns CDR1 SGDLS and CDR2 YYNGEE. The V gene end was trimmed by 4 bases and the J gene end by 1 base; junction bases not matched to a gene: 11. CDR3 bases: TGTGCCAGCAGCCCCCTCTCGACGGGGGGTTCCTACGAGCAGTACTTC. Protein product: CASSPLSTGGSYEQYF.

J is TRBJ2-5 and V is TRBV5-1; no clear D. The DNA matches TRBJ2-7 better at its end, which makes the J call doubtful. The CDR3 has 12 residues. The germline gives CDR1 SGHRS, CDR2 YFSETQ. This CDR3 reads CASSLSEYEQYF. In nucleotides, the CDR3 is TGCGCCAGCAGCTTGTCCGAATACGAGCAGTACTTC.